This TCR beta chain is drawn from a study of T cell repertoires in cytomegalovirus infection. About the study: It was the public TCR beta signatures that indicated both CMV infection and matching HLA type. Study-wide findings and caveats: The response measured ex vivo was dominated by TCR beta clonotypes (HLA-C-restricted and CMV-specific).

The germline V gene encodes CDR1 SGHTA and CDR2 FQGNSA. Germline trimming cut 5 bases from V and 2 bases from J; bases unmatched to any gene: 12. The CDR3 extends over 17 amino acids. Details on this clonotype: The antigen is unknown. A read error may explain this, as a much larger clone is one base away.

TCRdb re-analysed the reads in MiXCR, keeping a single row per CDR3 protein. The sample lists nearly 650,000 distinct CDR3 sequences, 20% to 25% seen once, with less than 9.5% in the top ten. The TCR originated in a human donor in good health (CMV status not recorded). Some clones in this sample may be carry-over from other donors' samples. Sequencing input: CD8+ T cells from PBMCs. V is TRBV7-2 and J is TRBJ2-3, with 8 bases lining up with TRBD2. The CDR3 region has the DNA TGTGCCAGCAGCATCCCCACTAGCGGCTCTTACACAGATACGCAGTATTTT. It specifies CASSIPTSGSYTDTQYF.